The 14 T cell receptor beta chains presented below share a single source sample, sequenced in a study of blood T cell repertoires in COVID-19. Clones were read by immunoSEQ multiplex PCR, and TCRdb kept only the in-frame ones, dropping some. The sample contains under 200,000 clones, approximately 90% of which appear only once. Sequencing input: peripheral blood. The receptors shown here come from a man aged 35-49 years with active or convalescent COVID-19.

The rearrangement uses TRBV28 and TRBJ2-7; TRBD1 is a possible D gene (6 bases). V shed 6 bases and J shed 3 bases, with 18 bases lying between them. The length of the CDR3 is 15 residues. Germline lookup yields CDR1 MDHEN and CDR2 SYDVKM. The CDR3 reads CASRQDQGHGYEQYF. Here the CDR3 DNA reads TGTGCCAGCAGACAGGACCAGGGGCATGGCTACGAGCAGTACTTC. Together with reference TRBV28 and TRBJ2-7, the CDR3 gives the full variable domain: DVKVTQSSRYLVKRTGEKVFLECVQDMDHENMFWYRQDPGLGLRLIYFSYDVKMKEKGDIPEGYSVSREKKERFSLILESASTNQTSMYLCASRQDQGHGYEQYFGPGTRLTVT.

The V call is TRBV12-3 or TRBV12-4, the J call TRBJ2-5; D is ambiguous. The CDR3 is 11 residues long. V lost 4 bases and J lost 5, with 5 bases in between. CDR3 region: CASSYKETQYF. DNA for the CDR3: TGTGCCAGCAGTTACAAGGAGACCCAGTACTTC.

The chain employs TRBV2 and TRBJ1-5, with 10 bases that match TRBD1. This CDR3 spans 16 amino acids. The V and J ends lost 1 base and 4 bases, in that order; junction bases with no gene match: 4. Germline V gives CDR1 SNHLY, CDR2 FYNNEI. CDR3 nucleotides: TGTGCCAGCAGTGAAGTGGGACAGGGGACGAATCAGCCCCAGCATTTT. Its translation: CASSEVGQGTNQPQHF.

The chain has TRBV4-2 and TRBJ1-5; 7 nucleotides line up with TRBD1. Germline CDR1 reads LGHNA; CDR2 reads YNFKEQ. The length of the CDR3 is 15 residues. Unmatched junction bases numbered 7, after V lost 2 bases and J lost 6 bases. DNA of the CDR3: TGTGCCAGCAGCCAAAATGAGGGGGCCCGTCAGCCCCAGCATTTT. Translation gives CASSQNEGARQPQHF.

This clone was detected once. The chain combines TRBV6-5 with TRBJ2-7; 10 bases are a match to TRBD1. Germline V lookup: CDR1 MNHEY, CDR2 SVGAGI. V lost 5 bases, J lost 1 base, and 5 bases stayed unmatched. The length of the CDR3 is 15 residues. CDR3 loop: CASSTWDRGSYEQYF. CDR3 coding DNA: TGTGCCAGCAGTACCTGGGACAGGGGATCCTACGAGCAGTACTTC.

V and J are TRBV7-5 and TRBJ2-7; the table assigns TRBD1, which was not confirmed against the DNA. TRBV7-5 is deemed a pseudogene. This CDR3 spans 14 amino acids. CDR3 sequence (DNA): TGTGTCAGAAGCTTAGTCGCCAGGGCGGTCGAGCAGTACTTC. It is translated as CVRSLVARAVEQYF.

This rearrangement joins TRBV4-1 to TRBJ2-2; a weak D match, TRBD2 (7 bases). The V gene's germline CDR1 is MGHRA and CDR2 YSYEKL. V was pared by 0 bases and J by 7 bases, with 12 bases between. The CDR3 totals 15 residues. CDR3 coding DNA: TGCGCCAGCAGCCAAGATCGGGGGGCGGGCGGGGAGCTGTTTTTT. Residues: CASSQDRGAGGELFF.

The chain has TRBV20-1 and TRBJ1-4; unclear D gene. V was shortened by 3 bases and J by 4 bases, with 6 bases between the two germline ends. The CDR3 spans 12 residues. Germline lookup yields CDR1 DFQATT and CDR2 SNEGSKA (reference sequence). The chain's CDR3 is CSASFRNEKLFF. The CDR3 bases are TGCAGTGCTAGTTTCCGTAATGAAAAACTGTTTTTT.

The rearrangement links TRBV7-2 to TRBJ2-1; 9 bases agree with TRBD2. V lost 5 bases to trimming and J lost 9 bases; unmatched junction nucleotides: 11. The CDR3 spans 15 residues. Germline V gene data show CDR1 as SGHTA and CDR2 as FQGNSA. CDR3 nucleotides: TGTGCCAGCAGCATCCTAGCGGGAAGTGTTGGTGAGCAGTTCTTC. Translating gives CASSILAGSVGEQFF.

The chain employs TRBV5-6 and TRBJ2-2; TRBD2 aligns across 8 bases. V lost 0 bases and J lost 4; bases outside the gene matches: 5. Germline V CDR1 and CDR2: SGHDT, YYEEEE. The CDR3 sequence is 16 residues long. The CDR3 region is CASSLAGGVSTGELFF. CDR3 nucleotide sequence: TGTGCCAGCAGCTTGGCCGGGGGGGTTAGCACCGGGGAGCTGTTTTTT.

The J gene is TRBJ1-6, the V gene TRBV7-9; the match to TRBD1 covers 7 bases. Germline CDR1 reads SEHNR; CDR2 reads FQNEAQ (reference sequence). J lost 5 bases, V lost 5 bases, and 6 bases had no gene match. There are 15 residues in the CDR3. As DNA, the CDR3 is TGTGCCAGCAGCCTAAGGGACAGAAATAATTCACCCCTCCACTTT. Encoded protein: CASSLRDRNNSPLHF. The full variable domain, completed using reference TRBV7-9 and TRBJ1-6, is DTGVSQNPRHKITKRGQNVTFRCDPISEHNRLYWYRQTLGQGPEFLTYFQNEAQLEKSRLLSDRFSAERPKGSFSTLEIQRTEQGDSAMYLCASSLRDRNNSPLHFGNGTRLTVT.

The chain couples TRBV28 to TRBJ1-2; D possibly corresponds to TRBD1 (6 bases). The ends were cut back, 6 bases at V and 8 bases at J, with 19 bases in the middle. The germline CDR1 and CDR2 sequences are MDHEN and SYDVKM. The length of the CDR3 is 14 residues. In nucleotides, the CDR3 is TGTGCCAGCAGAACTACTTCCACAGGGACGGGCTACACCTTC. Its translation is CASRTTSTGTGYTF.

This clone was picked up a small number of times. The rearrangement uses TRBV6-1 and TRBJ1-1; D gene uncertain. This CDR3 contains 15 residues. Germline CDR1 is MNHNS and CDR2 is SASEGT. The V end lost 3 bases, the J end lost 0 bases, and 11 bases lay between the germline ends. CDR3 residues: CASSERQTMNTEAFF. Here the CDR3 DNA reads TGTGCCAGCAGTGAGCGGCAGACCATGAACACTGAAGCTTTCTTT.

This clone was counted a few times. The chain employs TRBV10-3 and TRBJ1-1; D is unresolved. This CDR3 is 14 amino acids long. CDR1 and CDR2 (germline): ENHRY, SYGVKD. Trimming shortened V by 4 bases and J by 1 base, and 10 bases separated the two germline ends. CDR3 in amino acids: CAISALQTNTEAFF. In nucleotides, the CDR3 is TGTGCCATCAGTGCCTTACAGACGAACACTGAAGCTTTCTTT.